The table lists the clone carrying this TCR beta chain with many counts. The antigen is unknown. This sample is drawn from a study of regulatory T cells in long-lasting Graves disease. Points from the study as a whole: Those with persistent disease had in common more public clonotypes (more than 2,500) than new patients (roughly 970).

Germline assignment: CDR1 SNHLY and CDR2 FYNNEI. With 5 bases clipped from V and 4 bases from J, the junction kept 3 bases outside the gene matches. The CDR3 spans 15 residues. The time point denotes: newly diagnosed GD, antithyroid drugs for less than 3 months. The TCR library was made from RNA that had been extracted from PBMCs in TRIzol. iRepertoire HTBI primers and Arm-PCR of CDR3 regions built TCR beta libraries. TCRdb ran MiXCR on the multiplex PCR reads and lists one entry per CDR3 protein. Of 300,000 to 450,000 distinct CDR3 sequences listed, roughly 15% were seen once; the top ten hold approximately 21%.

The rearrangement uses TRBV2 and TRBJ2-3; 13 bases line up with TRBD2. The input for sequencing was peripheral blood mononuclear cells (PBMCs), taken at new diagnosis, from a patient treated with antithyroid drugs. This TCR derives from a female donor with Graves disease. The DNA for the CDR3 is TGTGCCAGCAGTACTAGCGGGGGGGCCGCAGATACGCAGTATTTT. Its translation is CASSTSGGAADTQYF.